Listed below are T cell receptor beta chains from one sample, sequenced in a study of OX40 agonist ivuxolimab in advanced cancers. This table comes from immunoSEQ multiplex PCR, and its TCRdb copy is limited to in-frame clones, with some not included. Among roughly 80,000 clones, approximately 95% were seen once, and the ten largest hold around 0.32%. The sample in question was CD4+ or CD8+ T cells sorted from blood, obtained in a trial of the OX40 agonist ivuxolimab. These receptors were collected from an adult with an advanced solid tumor such as melanoma, head and neck, liver or kidney cancer. Both conserved end residues are part of each CDR3. D genes are given only for firm matches. Rows may omit the clone size; those that give it use once, few, many or a size class.

v_gene: TRBV18; d_gene: NA; j_gene: TRBJ1-1; abundance: NA; CDR3nt: TGTGCCAGCTCACAAGGACAGTTGAACACTGAAGCTTTCTTT; CDR3aa: CASSQGQLNTEAFF
v_gene: TRBV7-2; d_gene: NA; j_gene: TRBJ2-3; abundance: once; CDR3nt: TGTGCCAGCAGCTTAACCCCCCGACCAAGGGGTCCCTCAGATACGCAGTATTTT; CDR3aa: CASSLTPRPRGPSDTQYF
v_gene: TRBV9; d_gene: TRBD1; j_gene: TRBJ2-2; abundance: NA; CDR3nt: TGTGCCAGCAGCCCCCGACAGGGAACGAACACCGGGGAGCTGTTTTTT; CDR3aa: CASSPRQGTNTGELFF
v_gene: TRBV19; d_gene: NA; j_gene: TRBJ1-2; abundance: NA; CDR3nt: TGTGCCAGTAGTACCGGGACCCATGGCTACACCTTC; CDR3aa: CASSTGTHGYTF
v_gene: TRBV28; d_gene: NA; j_gene: TRBJ2-7; abundance: NA; CDR3nt: TGTGCCAGCAGTTCCCTCCGGGACGGAGGAATAAACTACGAGCAGTACTTC; CDR3aa: CASSSLRDGGINYEQYF
v_gene: TRBV10-2; d_gene: NA; j_gene: TRBJ1-3; abundance: NA; CDR3nt: TGCGCCAGCAGCGGCGGGACACTCTCTGGAAACACCATATATTTT; CDR3aa: CASSGGTLSGNTIYF
v_gene: TRBV30; d_gene: TRBD1; j_gene: TRBJ2-5; abundance: NA; CDR3nt: TGTGCCTGGAGTGTACCGGGGGACAGGGCGAGCGAGACCCAGTACTTC; CDR3aa: CAWSVPGDRASETQYF
v_gene: TRBV19; d_gene: TRBD2; j_gene: TRBJ2-2; abundance: NA; CDR3nt: TGTGCCAGTACCTTAGGATTAGCGGGAGGAGGCACCGGGGAGCTGTTTTTT; CDR3aa: CASTLGLAGGGTGELFF
v_gene: TRBV27; d_gene: NA; j_gene: TRBJ1-5; abundance: NA; CDR3nt: TGTGCCAGCAGTTCCCTCAATAATCAGCCCCAGCATTTT; CDR3aa: CASSSLNNQPQHF
v_gene: TRBV9; d_gene: TRBD2; j_gene: TRBJ2-5; abundance: NA; CDR3nt: TGTGCCAGCAGTATACTAGCGGGAGTTGGGCAAGAGACCCAGTACTTC; CDR3aa: CASSILAGVGQETQYF
v_gene: TRBV6-5; d_gene: NA; j_gene: TRBJ2-7; abundance: NA; CDR3nt: TGTGCCAGCAGTTACGGCTACAGCTCCTACGAGCAGTACTTC; CDR3aa: CASSYGYSSYEQYF
v_gene: TRBV5-1; d_gene: TRBD2; j_gene: TRBJ2-1; abundance: NA; CDR3nt: TGCGCCAGCAGCTTGGATGACGGGGGGAATGAGCAGTTCTTC; CDR3aa: CASSLDDGGNEQFF
v_gene: TRBV7-9; d_gene: NA; j_gene: TRBJ2-2; abundance: once; CDR3nt: TGTGCCAGCAGCCCCCCAGTCAACACCGGGGAGCTGTTTTTT; CDR3aa: CASSPPVNTGELFF
v_gene: TRBV28; d_gene: NA; j_gene: TRBJ1-2; abundance: NA; CDR3nt: TGTGCCAGCTCCACGCAGGCAAAACCCCACTATGGCTACACCTTC; CDR3aa: CASSTQAKPHYGYTF
v_gene: TRBV18; d_gene: NA; j_gene: TRBJ1-1; abundance: NA; CDR3nt: TGTGCCAGCTCACTATCGACAGGGAACACTGAAGCTTTCTTT; CDR3aa: CASSLSTGNTEAFF
v_gene: TRBV11-2; d_gene: NA; j_gene: TRBJ2-7; abundance: NA; CDR3nt: TGTGCCAGCAGCTCCCTGACTAACAACGAGCAGTACTTC; CDR3aa: CASSSLTNNEQYF
v_gene: TRBV19; d_gene: NA; j_gene: TRBJ1-2; abundance: few; CDR3nt: TGTGCCAGTAGTGAAGCGACAGCAAGCTATGGCTACACCTTC; CDR3aa: CASSEATASYGYTF
v_gene: TRBV7-2; d_gene: TRBD1; j_gene: TRBJ2-2; abundance: NA; CDR3nt: TGTGCCAGCAGCTTAGCGACAGGGAGCACCGGGGAGCTGTTTTTT; CDR3aa: CASSLATGSTGELFF
v_gene: TRBV18; d_gene: NA; j_gene: TRBJ2-5; abundance: NA; CDR3nt: TGTGCCAGCTCACCGAGGGGCAGCCGGGTGGAGACCCAGTACTTC; CDR3aa: CASSPRGSRVETQYF
v_gene: TRBV7-3; d_gene: NA; j_gene: TRBJ2-2; abundance: NA; CDR3nt: TGTGCCAGCAGCAAAGTGGCTGCCGCGAACACCGGGGAGCTGTTTTTT; CDR3aa: CASSKVAAANTGELFF
v_gene: TRBV7-3; d_gene: NA; j_gene: TRBJ1-6; abundance: NA; CDR3nt: TGTGCCAGCAGCTCTAATAATTCACCCCTCCACTTT; CDR3aa: CASSSNNSPLHF
v_gene: TRBV18; d_gene: TRBD2; j_gene: TRBJ2-7; abundance: NA; CDR3nt: TGTGCCAGCTCACCGACTAGCGACTATTACGAGCAGTACTTC; CDR3aa: CASSPTSDYYEQYF
v_gene: TRBV7-2; d_gene: NA; j_gene: TRBJ2-7; abundance: NA; CDR3nt: TGTGCCAGCAGCTTAATGGGGGGAGCCCTCGAGCAGTACTTC; CDR3aa: CASSLMGGALEQYF